This TCR beta chain was sequenced for a study of blood T cell repertoires in COVID-19. Overall study: The cDNA or gDNA used as material had been derived from T cells, B-cell-depleted T cells, or PBMCs.

Authors' analysis steps: Estimation of nucleated cell counts was performed using reference gene primer amplification. The protocol was immunoSEQ multiplex PCR, while the TCRdb copy is restricted to in-frame clones and leaves out a portion. V and J calls and clone size come straight from that table; D and trimming were deduced from the DNA. The data contain 270,000 or so clones, 85% to 90% of them singletons. Recruitment covered under 25 US areas and drew participants whose ages spanned roughly 18 to 100 years. Allocation to cohorts depended on clinical history reported by the participants. The germline gives CDR1 SQVTM, CDR2 ANQGSEA. Losses at the gene ends were 7 bases for V and 5 bases for J; bases not matched to a gene: 9. The CDR3 is 13 residues long.

The rearrangement uses TRBV29-1 and TRBJ2-7; TRBD1 matches 9 bases. Sequences were obtained from PBMCs or T cells enriched from blood (not recorded which). This receptor was identified in a woman aged 25 to 39 with acute COVID-19. CDR3 in DNA: TGCAGCGCAGACAGGGGGGACAGGAACGAGCAGTACTTC. Translating it yields CSADRGDRNEQYF.